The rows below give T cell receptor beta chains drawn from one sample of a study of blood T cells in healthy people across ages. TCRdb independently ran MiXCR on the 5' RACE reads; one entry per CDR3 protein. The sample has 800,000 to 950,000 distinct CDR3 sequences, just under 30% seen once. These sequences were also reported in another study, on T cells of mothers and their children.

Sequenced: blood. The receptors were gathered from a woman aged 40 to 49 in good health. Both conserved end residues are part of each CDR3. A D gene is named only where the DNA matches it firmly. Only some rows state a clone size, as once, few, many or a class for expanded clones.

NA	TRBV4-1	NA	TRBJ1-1	TGCGCCAGCAGCCAAGAAGGACAAATTATGAACACTGAAGCTTTCTTT	CASSQEGQIMNTEAFF
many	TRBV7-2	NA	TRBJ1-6	TGTGCCAGCAGCTTAGCACGGGGAGGCGGTTCACCCCTCCACTTT	CASSLARGGGSPLHF
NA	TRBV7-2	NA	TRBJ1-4	TGTGCCAGCAGCCGGAGTACGGGAGGGGAAAAACTGTTTTTT	CASSRSTGGEKLFF
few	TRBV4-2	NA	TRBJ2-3	TGTGCCAGCGGTCAGAGGGGCGAGGGGACAGATACGCAGTATTTT	CASGQRGEGTDTQYF
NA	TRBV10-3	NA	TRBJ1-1	TGTGCCATCAGGGAGCGGGGTAACACTGAAGCTTTCTTT	CAIRERGNTEAFF
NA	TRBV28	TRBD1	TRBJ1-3	TGTGCCAGCAGAACCAGGGGGCCTGGAAACACCATATATTTT	CASRTRGPGNTIYF
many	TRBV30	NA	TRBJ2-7	TGTGCCTGGAGTATGTCTACAGGTGTCTACGAGCAGTACTTC	CAWSMSTGVYEQYF
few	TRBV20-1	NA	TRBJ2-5	TGCAGTGCTAGACCCCTGAAGAGGAACCCCCAGGAGACCCAGTACTTC	CSARPLKRNPQETQYF
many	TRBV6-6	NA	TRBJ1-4	TGTGCCAGCAGTTACATCCCCCGGTCAGCCGATAATGAAAAACTGTTTTTT	CASSYIPRSADNEKLFF
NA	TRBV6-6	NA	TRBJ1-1	TGTGCCAGCAGTTACTCGGGACAAGAAGCTTTCTTT	CASSYSGQEAFF
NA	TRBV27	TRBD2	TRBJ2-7	TGTGCCAGCAGTTTATCGATTCAGGGAGGGTCCTACGAGCAGTACTTC	CASSLSIQGGSYEQYF
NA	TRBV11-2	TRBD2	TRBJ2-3	TGTGCCAGCAGCTTGGTAGCGGGGGCCAACACAGATACGCAGTATTTT	CASSLVAGANTDTQYF
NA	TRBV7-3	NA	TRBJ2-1	TGTGCCAGCAGCTTCGGGCACGGTAATGAGCAGTTCTTC	CASSFGHGNEQFF
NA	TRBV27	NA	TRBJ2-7	TGTGCCAGCGGTGAGATCGGGGCCTACAATGAGCAGTACTTC	CASGEIGAYNEQYF
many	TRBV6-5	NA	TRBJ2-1	TGTGCCAGCAGTCTGGGTCCTATCGATGAGCAGTTCTTC	CASSLGPIDEQFF
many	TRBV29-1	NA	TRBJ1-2	TGCAGCGTTGAAAGGCAGGGCAGCTATGGCTACACCTTC	CSVERQGSYGYTF
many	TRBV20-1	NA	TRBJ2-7	TGCAGTGCTAGAGCCCTGGGGAGCTTCCACGAGCAGTACTTC	CSARALGSFHEQYF
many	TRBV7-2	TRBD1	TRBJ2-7	TGTGCCAGCAGCCCGAGGCTAGGGACAGTATACGAGCAGTACTTC	CASSPRLGTVYEQYF
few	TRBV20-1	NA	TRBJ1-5	TGCAGTGCTAGAGAGGGGGCGCAAGCTCAGCCCCAGCATTTT	CSAREGAQAQPQHF
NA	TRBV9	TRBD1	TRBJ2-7	TGTGCCAGCAGCGTAACAGGGGACCCCAACTACGAGCAGTACTTC	CASSVTGDPNYEQYF
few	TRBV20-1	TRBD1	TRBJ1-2	TGCAGTGCTAGAGTCGCCTACAGGGGGAAGAATGGCTACACCTTC	CSARVAYRGKNGYTF
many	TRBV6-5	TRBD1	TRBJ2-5	TGTGCCACCGAAGACAGGGTCTACGGAGATCAAGAGACCCAGTACTTC	CATEDRVYGDQETQYF
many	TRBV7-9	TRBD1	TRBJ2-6	TGTGCCAGCAGCGTCGACAGGGCTGGGGCCAACGTCCTGACTTTC	CASSVDRAGANVLTF
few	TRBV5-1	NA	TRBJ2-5	TGCGCCAGCACCCCCGGGTGGGGACAAGAGACCCAGTACTTC	CASTPGWGQETQYF
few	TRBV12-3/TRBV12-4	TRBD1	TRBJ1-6	TGTGCCAGCAGTGGGACAGGGGGCATCAATTCACCCCTCCACTTT	CASSGTGGINSPLHF
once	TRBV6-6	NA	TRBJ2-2	TGTGCCAGCAGTTTTAGGTTGGGGGAGCGGTTTTTT	CASSFRLGERFF
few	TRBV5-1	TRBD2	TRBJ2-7	TGCGCCAGCAGCTACCAAGCGGGGGGGCGTGTGAATGAGCAGTACTTC	CASSYQAGGRVNEQYF
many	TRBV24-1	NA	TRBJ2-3	TGTGCCACCAGTGATCGCAGCACAGATACGCAGTATTTT	CATSDRSTDTQYF
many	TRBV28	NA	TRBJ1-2	TGTGCCAGCAGTCGCGCAATTAAGGGCTACACCTTC	CASSRAIKGYTF
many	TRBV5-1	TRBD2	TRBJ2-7	TGCGCCAGCAGCTTGTTCAGCGGGGCTGGATACGAGCAGTACTTC	CASSLFSGAGYEQYF
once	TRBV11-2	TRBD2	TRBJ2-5	TGTGCCAGCAGCTCCGGACTAGCGGGGGGTAAAAAGCAAGAGACCCAGTACTTC	CASSSGLAGGKKQETQYF
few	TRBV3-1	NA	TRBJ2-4	TGTGCCAGCAGCCAAGCCTTTCTAGCCAAAAACATTCAGTACTTC	CASSQAFLAKNIQYF
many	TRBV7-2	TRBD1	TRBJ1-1	TGTGCCAGCAGCTTAGGCCACAGGGGCGTGGGCACTGAAGCTTTCTTT	CASSLGHRGVGTEAFF
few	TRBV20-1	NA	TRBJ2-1	TGCAGTGCTATAACTAGGGCATACGGTGAGCAGTTCTTC	CSAITRAYGEQFF
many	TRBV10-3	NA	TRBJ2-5	TGTGCCATCAGTGAAGGACAGTCAGTGGAGACCCAGTACTTC	CAISEGQSVETQYF
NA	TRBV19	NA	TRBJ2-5	TGTGCCAGTAGTATGAACGGGGGGCTTTTGTACTTC	CASSMNGGLLYF
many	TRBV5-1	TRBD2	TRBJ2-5	TGCGCCAGCAGCCCGAGCGGGGCAGAGACCCAGTACTTC	CASSPSGAETQYF
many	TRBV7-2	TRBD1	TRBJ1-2	TGTGCCAGCAGCCGTTACGGGACAGGCTATGGCTACACCTTC	CASSRYGTGYGYTF
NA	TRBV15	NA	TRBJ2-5	TGTGCCACCAGCAGAGATAGTAAGACCCAGTACTTC	CATSRDSKTQYF
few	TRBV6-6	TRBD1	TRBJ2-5	TGTGCCAGCAGTATCCGGACAGGGGCAGGGCAGTACTTC	CASSIRTGAGQYF
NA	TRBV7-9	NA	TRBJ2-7	TGTGCCAGCAGCTCGACTAGGGTGGCCTACGAGCAGTACTTC	CASSSTRVAYEQYF
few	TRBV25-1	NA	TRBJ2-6	TGTGCCAGCAGTGAAGATTGGGGAGCTGGGGCCAACGTCCTGACTTTC	CASSEDWGAGANVLTF
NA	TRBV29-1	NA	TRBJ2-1	TGCAGCGGTCTAACGGGGATTAGCTCCTACAATGAGCTGTTCTTC	CSGLTGISSYNELFF
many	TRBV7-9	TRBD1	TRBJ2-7	TGTGCCAGCTCCTTTGACAGGGGTTACGAGCAGTACTTC	CASSFDRGYEQYF
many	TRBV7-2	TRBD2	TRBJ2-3	TGTGCCAGCAGCTTAGGGCTAGCGGGGGGCCTAGATACGCAGTATTTT	CASSLGLAGGLDTQYF
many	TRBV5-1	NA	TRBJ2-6	TGCGCCAGCAGCTTTCAAGGTCCTGGGGCCAACGTCCTGACTTTC	CASSFQGPGANVLTF
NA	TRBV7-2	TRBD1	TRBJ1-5	TGTGCCAGCACCTCGGACAGGGCTAGCAATCAGCCCCAGCATTTT	CASTSDRASNQPQHF
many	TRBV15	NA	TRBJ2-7	TGTGCCACCAGCGGGACGTTCGACTCCTACGAGCAGTACTTC	CATSGTFDSYEQYF
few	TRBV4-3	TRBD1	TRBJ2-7	TGCGCCAGCAGCCAAGATAACTTTTCCTCAGGGGGCTCCTACGAGCAGTACTTC	CASSQDNFSSGGSYEQYF
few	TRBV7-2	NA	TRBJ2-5	TGTGCCAGCAGCCGTAACGGGATCCAAGAGACCCAGTACTTC	CASSRNGIQETQYF
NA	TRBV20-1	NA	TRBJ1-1	TGCAGTGCTAGTCCCGGGGCCGGAAGACCTGAAGCTTTCTTT	CSASPGAGRPEAFF
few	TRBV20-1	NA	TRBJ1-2	TGCAGTGGATTAAACCAGAGAAACTATGGCTACACCTTC	CSGLNQRNYGYTF
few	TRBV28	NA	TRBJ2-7	TGTGCCAGCAGAAACCCCCAGGGCTACGAGCAGTACTTC	CASRNPQGYEQYF
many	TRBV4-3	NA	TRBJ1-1	TGCGCCAGCAGCCGCATATCAGGGGTCCCTGAAGCTTTCTTT	CASSRISGVPEAFF
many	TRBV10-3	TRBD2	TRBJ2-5	TGTGCCATCAAAGGGACTAGCGGGGGAACCCAGTACTTC	CAIKGTSGGTQYF
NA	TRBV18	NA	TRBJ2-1	TGTGCCAGCTCACTTCTGAGCGGACAGAACTACAATGAGCAGTTCTTC	CASSLLSGQNYNEQFF
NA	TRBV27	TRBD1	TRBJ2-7	TGTGCCAGCAGTTTATACAGGGGGCGAATAAGGTACGAGCAGTACTTC	CASSLYRGRIRYEQYF
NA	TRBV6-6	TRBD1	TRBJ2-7	TGTGCCACGGGGGGACAGGGGGGCTCCTACGAGCAGTACTTC	CATGGQGGSYEQYF
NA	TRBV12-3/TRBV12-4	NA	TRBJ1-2	TGTGCCAGCAGTTTCGGAGGGGGGACTGGCTACACCTTC	CASSFGGGTGYTF